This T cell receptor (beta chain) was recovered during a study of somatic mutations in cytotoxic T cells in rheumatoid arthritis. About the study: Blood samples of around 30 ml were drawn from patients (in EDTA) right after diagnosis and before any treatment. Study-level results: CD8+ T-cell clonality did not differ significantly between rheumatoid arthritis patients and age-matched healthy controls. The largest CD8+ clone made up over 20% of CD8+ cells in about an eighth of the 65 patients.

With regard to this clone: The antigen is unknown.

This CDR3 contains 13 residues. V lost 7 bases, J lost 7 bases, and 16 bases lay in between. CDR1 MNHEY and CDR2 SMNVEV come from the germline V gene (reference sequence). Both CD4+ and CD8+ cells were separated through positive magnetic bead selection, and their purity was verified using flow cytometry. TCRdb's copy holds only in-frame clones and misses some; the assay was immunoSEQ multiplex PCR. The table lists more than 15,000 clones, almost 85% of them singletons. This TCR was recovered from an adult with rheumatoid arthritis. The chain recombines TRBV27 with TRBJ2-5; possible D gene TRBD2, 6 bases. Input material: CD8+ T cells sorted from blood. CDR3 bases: TGTGCCAGCATTTCCGGGACTGCAGGGACCCAGTACTTC. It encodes CASISGTAGTQYF.